This is a list of T cell receptor beta chains from one sample in a study of blood T cell repertoires in COVID-19. Profiled with immunoSEQ multiplex PCR; TCRdb holds only in-frame clones, not every one. This sample carries more than 450,000 clones, 87% of them seen once, and the ten largest clones take roughly 0.7%. The specimen was PBMCs or T cells enriched from blood (not recorded which). These receptors all stem from a young woman who had recovered from COVID-19. The CDR3 runs from the conserved cysteine through the conserved F or W. The D gene is left open where the match is weak. Size is omitted from some rows. Given values are once, few, many or a class for expanded clones.

d_call	v_call	j_call	clone_size	cdr3_nt	cdr3_aa
-	TRBV10-3	TRBJ1-5	-	TGTGCCATCAGTGACAGGGGTGATCAGCCCCAGCATTTT	CAISDRGDQPQHF
-	TRBV30	TRBJ1-2	-	TGTGCCTGGAGTGTACTGAGGGTTTGGAAGCACACCTTC	CAWSVLRVWKHTF
TRBD1	TRBV12-5	TRBJ2-7	once	TGTGCTAGTGGTTTGGTAGGGGGACAGGGCTACGAGCAGTACTTC	CASGLVGGQGYEQYF
TRBD2	TRBV11-2	TRBJ2-1	-	TGTGCCAGCAGCTTAGGGGTAGCGGGGGGGCCGAACAATGAGCAGTTCTTC	CASSLGVAGGPNNEQFF
TRBD1	TRBV30	TRBJ1-6	-	TGTGCCTGGAGTGTGGACAGGGTGGGAAATTCACCCCTCCACTTT	CAWSVDRVGNSPLHF
TRBD2	TRBV5-3	TRBJ2-1	-	TGTGCCAGAAGCTTTGATCGAGCGGGGCACAATGAGCAGTTCTTC	CARSFDRAGHNEQFF
TRBD1	TRBV12-5	TRBJ2-1	once	TGTGCTAGTGGTCCGCCGGACAGGGATGAGCAGTTCTTC	CASGPPDRDEQFF
TRBD1	TRBV2	TRBJ1-2	-	TGTGCCAGCAGTGGAACAGGGGGGGGAGATGGCTACACCTTC	CASSGTGGGDGYTF
-	TRBV5-6	TRBJ2-3	-	TGTGCCAGCAGCTTCCTTAGCGGTAGCACAGATACGCAGTATTTT	CASSFLSGSTDTQYF
-	TRBV6-2/TRBV6-3	TRBJ1-6	few	TGTGCCAGCAGTTACGGGAGGGGATCACCCCTCCACTTT	CASSYGRGSPLHF
TRBD1	TRBV7-9	TRBJ1-1	-	TGTGCCAGCAGCTCGGGACAGCAGAACACTGAAGCTTTCTTT	CASSSGQQNTEAFF
TRBD1	TRBV7-2	TRBJ2-7	-	TGTGCCAGCAGCTTAGCAGGACAGGGAGGCTACGAGCAGTACTTC	CASSLAGQGGYEQYF
-	TRBV11-2	TRBJ1-1	-	TGTGCCAGCAGCTCCAGGGGACCGAACACTGAAGCTTTCTTT	CASSSRGPNTEAFF
-	TRBV28	TRBJ1-5	few	TGTGCCACCGGGAACCCCCAGCATTTT	CATGNPQHF
TRBD1	TRBV6-5	TRBJ1-6	-	TGTGCCAGCAGTTACTCCCTCACAGGGGGAAATTCACCCCTCCACTTT	CASSYSLTGGNSPLHF
TRBD2	TRBV4-2	TRBJ2-2	-	TGTGCCAGCAGCCAAGCGACTAGCGGCCCTCCCGGGGAGCTGTTTTTT	CASSQATSGPPGELFF
-	TRBV24-1	TRBJ2-3	-	TGTGCCACCAGTGATGCGCGGGGCGGAGATACGCAGTATTTT	CATSDARGGDTQYF
-	TRBV5-1	TRBJ1-2	few	TGCGCCAGCCGTGTGACGGAGAACTATGGCTACACCTTC	CASRVTENYGYTF
TRBD1	TRBV29-1	TRBJ1-2	-	TGCAGCGTTGGGGACAGGTCCTATGGCTACACCTTC	CSVGDRSYGYTF
-	TRBV19	TRBJ2-1	-	TGTGCCAGTAGCTTGCCTAGGAATGAGCAGTTCTTC	CASSLPRNEQFF
-	TRBV19	TRBJ1-3	once	TGTGCCAGTAGGATCGGTTCCAACTCTGGAAACACCATATATTTT	CASRIGSNSGNTIYF
-	TRBV13	TRBJ1-1	-	TGTGCCAGCAGCAGAGGGACTGAAGCTTTCTTT	CASSRGTEAFF
-	TRBV6-6	TRBJ2-1	-	TGTGCCAGCAGACCCGACAGGAATCGGGACAATGAGCAGTTCTTC	CASRPDRNRDNEQFF
-	TRBV7-8	TRBJ1-2	-	TGTGCCAGCAGCCGGGGGGCGGGTGGCTATGGCTACACCTTC	CASSRGAGGYGYTF